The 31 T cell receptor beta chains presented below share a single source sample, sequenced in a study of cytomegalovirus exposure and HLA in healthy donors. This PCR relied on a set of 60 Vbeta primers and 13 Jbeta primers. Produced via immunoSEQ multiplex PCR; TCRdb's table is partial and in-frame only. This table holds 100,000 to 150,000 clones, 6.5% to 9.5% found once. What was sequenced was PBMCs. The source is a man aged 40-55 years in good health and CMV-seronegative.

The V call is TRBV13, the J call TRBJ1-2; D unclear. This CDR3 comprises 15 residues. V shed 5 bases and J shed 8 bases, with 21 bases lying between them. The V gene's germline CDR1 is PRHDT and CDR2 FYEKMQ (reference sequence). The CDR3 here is CASSNPGEGHQGYTF. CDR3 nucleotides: TGTGCCAGCAGCAACCCCGGGGAAGGCCACCAAGGCTACACCTTC.

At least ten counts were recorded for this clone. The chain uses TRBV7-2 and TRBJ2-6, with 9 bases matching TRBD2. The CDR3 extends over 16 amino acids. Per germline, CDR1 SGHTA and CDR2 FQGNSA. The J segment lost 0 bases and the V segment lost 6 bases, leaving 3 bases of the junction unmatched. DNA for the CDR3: TGTGCCAGCAGTGCGGGGGGGTTCTCTGGGGCCAACGTCCTGACTTTC. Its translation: CASSAGGFSGANVLTF.

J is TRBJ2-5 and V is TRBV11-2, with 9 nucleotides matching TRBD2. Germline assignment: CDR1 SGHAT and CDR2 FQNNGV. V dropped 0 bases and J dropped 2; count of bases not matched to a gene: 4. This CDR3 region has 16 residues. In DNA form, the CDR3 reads TGTGCCAGCAGCTTAGAATTGCTAGCGGGGCAAGAGACCCAGTACTTC. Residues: CASSLELLAGQETQYF.

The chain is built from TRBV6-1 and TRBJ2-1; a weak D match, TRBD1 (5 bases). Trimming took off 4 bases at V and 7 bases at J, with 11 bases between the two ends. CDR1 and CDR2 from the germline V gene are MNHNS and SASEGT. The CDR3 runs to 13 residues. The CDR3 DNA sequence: TGTGCCAGCAGTGTCGGACGGACAAATGAGCAGTTCTTC. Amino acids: CASSVGRTNEQFF.

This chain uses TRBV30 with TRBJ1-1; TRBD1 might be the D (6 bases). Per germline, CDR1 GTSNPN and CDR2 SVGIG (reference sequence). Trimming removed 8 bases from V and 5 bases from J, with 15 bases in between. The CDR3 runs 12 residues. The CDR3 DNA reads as TGTGCCGCGAGGGGGGGATGGACTGAAGCTTTCTTT. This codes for CAARGGWTEAFF.

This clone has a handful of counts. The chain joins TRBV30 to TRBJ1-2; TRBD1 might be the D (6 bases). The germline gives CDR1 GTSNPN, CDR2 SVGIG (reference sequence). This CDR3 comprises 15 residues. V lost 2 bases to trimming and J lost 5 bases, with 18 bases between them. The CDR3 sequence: CAWSLDRKSWYGYTF. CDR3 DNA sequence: TGTGCCTGGAGTCTCGACAGGAAAAGTTGGTATGGCTACACCTTC.

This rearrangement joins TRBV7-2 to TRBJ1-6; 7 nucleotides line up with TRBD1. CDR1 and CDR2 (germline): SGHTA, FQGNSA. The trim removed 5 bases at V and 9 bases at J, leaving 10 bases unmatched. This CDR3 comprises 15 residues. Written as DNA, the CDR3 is TGTGCCAGCAGCGCCCAGACAGGGTATGGTTCACCCCTCCACTTT. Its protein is CASSAQTGYGSPLHF.

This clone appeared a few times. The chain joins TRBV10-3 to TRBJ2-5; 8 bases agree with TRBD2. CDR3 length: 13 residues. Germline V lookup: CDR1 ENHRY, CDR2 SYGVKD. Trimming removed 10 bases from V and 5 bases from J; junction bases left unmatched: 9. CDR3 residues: CATGTRGGETQYF. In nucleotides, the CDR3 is TGTGCCACCGGGACTAGGGGGGGGGAGACCCAGTACTTC.

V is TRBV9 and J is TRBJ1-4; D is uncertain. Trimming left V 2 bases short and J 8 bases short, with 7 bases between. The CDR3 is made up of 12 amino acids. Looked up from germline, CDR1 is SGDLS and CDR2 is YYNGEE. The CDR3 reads CASSVPGEKLFF. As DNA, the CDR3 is TGTGCCAGCAGCGTCCCAGGCGAAAAACTGTTTTTT.

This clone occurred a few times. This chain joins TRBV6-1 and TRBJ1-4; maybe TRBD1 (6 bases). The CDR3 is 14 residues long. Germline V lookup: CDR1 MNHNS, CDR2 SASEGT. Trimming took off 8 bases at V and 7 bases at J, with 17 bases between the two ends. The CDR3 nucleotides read TGTGCCAGCCGAGTGCAGGGGATGAGTGAAAAACTGTTTTTT. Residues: CASRVQGMSEKLFF.

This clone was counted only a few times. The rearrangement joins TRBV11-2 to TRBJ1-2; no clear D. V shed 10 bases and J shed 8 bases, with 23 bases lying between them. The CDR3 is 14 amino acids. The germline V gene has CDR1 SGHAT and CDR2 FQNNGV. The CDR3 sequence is CATPTDEGGLGYTF. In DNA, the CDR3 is TGTGCCACCCCAACGGATGAGGGAGGGTTGGGCTACACCTTC.

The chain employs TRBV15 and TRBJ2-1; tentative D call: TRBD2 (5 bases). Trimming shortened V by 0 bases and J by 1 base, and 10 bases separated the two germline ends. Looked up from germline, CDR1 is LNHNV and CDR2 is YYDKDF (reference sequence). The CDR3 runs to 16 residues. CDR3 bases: TGTGCCACCAGCAGAGAATACGGGGTTTCCTACAATGAGCAGTTCTTC. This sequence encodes CATSREYGVSYNEQFF.

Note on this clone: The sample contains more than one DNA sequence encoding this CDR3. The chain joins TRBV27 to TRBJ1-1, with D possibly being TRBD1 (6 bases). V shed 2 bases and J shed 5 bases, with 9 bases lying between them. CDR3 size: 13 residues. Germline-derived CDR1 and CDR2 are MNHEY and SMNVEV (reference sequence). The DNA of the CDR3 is TGTGCCAGCAGTTTAAGGGGGGGGACTGAAGCTTTCTTT. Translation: CASSLRGGTEAFF.

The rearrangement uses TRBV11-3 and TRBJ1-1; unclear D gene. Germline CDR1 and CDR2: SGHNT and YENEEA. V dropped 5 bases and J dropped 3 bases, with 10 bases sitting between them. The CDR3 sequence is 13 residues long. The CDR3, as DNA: TGTGCCAGCAGCCAAAACAGATACACTGAAGCTTTCTTT. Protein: CASSQNRYTEAFF.

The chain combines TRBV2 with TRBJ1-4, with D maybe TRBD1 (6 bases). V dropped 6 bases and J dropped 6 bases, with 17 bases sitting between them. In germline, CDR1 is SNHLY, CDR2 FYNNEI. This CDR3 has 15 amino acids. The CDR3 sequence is CASSETRDTYEKLFF. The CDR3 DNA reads TGTGCCAGCAGCGAAACTCGGGACACCTATGAAAAACTGTTTTTT. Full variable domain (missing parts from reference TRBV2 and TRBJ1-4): EPEVTQTPSHQVTQMGQEVILRCVPISNHLYFYWYRQILGQKVEFLVSFYNNEISEKSEIFDDQFSVERPDGSNFTLKIRSTKLEDSAMYFCASSETRDTYEKLFFGSGTQLSVL.

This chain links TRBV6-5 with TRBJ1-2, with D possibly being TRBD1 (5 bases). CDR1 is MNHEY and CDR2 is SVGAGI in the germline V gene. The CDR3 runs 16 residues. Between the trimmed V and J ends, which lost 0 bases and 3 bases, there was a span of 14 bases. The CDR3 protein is CASSYSRDYIDYGYTF. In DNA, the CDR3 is TGTGCCAGCAGTTACTCGAGGGACTACATAGACTATGGCTACACCTTC.

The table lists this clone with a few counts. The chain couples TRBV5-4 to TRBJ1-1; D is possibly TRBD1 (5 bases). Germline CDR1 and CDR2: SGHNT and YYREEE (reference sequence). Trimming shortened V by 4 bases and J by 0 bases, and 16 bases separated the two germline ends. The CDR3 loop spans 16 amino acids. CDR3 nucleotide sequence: TGTGCCAGCAGCACTCAAGCGGGGCGATTGAACACTGAAGCTTTCTTT. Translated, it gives CASSTQAGRLNTEAFF.

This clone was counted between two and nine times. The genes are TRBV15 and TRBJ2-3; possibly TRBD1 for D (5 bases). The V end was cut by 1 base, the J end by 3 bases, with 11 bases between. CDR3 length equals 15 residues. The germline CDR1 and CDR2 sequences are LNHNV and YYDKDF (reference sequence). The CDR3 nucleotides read TGTGCCACCAGCAGAGTACCAGGGATGACAGATACGCAGTATTTT. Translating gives CATSRVPGMTDTQYF. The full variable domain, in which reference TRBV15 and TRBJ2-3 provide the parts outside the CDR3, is DAMVIQNPRYQVTQFGKPVTLSCSQTLNHNVMYWYQQKSSQAPKLLFHYYDKDFNNEADTPDNFQSRRPNTSFCFLDIRSPGLGDTAMYLCATSRVPGMTDTQYFGPGTRLTVL.

The chain's CDR3 is CASSPPSKRATDTQYF. CDR3 bases: TGTGCCAGCTCACCACCGAGCAAGCGCGCCACAGATACGCAGTATTTT. The V call is TRBV18, the J call TRBJ2-3; D unclear. CDR1 KGHSH and CDR2 LQKENI come from the germline V gene. This CDR3 comprises 16 residues. V was shortened by 0 bases and J by 2 bases, with 12 bases between the two germline ends.

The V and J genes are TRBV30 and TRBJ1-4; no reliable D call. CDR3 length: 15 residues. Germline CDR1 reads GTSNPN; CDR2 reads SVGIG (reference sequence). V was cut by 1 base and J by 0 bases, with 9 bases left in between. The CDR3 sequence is CAWSEKAATNEKLFF. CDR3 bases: TGTGCCTGGAGTGAGAAAGCCGCAACTAATGAAAAACTGTTTTTT. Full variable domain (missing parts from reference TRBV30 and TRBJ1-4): SQTIHQWPATLVQPVGSPLSLECTVEGTSNPNLYWYRQAAGRGLQLLFYSVGIGQISSEVPQNLSASRPQDRQFILSSKKLLLSDSGFYLCAWSEKAATNEKLFFGSGTQLSVL.

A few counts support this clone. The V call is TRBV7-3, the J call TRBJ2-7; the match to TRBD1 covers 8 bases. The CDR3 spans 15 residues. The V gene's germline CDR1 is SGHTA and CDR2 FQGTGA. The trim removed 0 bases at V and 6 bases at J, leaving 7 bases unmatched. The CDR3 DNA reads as TGTGCCAGCAGCTTAACCCTCAGAGGACAGGGCGAGCAGTACTTC. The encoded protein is CASSLTLRGQGEQYF.

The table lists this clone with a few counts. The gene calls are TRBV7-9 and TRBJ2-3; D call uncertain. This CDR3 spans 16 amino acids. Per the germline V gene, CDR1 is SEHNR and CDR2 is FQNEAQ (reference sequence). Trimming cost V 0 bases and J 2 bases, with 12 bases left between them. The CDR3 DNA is TGTGCCAGCAGCTTAGCGCTGGCAGACATCACAGATACGCAGTATTTT. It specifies CASSLALADITDTQYF.

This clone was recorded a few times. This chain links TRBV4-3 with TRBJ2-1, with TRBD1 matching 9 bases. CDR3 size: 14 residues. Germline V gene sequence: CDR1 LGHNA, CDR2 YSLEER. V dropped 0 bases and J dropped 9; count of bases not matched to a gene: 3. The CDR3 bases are TGCGCCAGCAGCCAAGAAGACAGGGGGATTGAGCAGTTCTTC. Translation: CASSQEDRGIEQFF.

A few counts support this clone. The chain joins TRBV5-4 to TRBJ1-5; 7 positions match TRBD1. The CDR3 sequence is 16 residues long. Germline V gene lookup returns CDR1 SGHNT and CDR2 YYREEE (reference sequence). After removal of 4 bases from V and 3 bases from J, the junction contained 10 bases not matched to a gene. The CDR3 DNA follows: TGTGCCAGCAGCGTGGACGGACAGGCTAACAATCAGCCCCAGCATTTT. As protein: CASSVDGQANNQPQHF.

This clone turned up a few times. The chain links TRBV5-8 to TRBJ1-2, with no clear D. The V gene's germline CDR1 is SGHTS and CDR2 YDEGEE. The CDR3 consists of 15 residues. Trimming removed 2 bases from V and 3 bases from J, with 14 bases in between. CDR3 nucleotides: TGTGCCAGCAGCTTCGGAGGAGATCGGGACTATGGCTACACCTTC. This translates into CASSFGGDRDYGYTF.

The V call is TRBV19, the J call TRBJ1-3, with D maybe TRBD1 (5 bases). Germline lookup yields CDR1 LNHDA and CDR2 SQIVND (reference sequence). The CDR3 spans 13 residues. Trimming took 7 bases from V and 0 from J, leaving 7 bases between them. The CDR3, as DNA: TGTGCCAGTAACACAGGCTCTGGAAACACCATATATTTT. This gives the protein CASNTGSGNTIYF.

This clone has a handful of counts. The CDR3 sequence: CASSIRTGIYEQYF. The DNA for the CDR3 is TGTGCCAGTAGTATCCGGACAGGTATCTACGAGCAGTACTTC. The V call is TRBV19, the J call TRBJ2-7, with 7 positions matching TRBD1. Trimming at V came to 3 bases and at J to 3 bases, leaving 5 bases not matched to a gene. The germline V gene has CDR1 LNHDA and CDR2 SQIVND (reference sequence). This CDR3 is built from 14 residues.

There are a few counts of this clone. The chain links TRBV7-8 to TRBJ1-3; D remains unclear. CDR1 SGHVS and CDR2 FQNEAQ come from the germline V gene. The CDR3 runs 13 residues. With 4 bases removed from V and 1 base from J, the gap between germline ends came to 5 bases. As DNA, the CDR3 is TGTGCCAGCAGCTCCAGTTCTGGAAACACCATATATTTT. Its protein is CASSSSSGNTIYF.

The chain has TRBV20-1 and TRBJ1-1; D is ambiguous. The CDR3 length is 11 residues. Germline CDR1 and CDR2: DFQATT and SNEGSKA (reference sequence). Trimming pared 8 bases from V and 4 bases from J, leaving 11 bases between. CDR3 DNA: TGCAGTCTCCCCCGGGGCACTGAAGCTTTCTTT. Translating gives CSLPRGTEAFF.

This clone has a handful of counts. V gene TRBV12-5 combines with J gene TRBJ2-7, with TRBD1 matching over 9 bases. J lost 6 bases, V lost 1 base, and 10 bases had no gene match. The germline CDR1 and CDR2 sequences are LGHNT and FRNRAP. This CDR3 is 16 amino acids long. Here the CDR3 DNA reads TGTGCTAGTGGTTTGGCGGGACAGGGCATAGTGGCCGAGCAGTACTTC. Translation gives CASGLAGQGIVAEQYF.

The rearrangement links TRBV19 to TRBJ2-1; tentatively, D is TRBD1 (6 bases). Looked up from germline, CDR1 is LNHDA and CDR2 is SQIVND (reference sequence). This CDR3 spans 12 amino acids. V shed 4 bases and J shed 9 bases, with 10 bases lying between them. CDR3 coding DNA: TGTGCCAGTAGTACCGGGGACACTGAGCAGTTCTTC. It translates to CASSTGDTEQFF.